The rows below give T cell receptor beta chains drawn from one sample of a study of cytomegalovirus exposure and HLA in healthy donors. The repertoire was sequenced with immunoSEQ multiplex PCR; TCRdb's copy has only in-frame clones and lacks some. The sample carries approximately 200,000 clones, roughly four fifths recorded once. Sample: PBMCs. These receptors originate from a girl aged 2-15 years in good health and CMV-seronegative. The CDR3 runs from the conserved cysteine through the conserved F or W. Fields, in order: D gene, J gene, V gene, clone size, CDR3 DNA, CDR3 protein. A D gene is named only where the DNA matches it firmly. Expanded clones get a size class; other rows say once, few or many, or leave the size out.

D: -
J: TRBJ1-1
V: TRBV19
size: few
DNA: TGTGCCAGTAGTATAGGGGACATTGAAGCTTTCTTT
CDR3: CASSIGDIEAFF

D: -
J: TRBJ2-7
V: TRBV2
size: -
DNA: TGTGCCAGCAGTAACCCAGGGGAGACCTACGAGCAGTACTTC
CDR3: CASSNPGETYEQYF

D: -
J: TRBJ1-2
V: TRBV7-8
size: once
DNA: TGTGCCAGCAGCTTAGGGACTGGGTACTATGGCTACACCTTC
CDR3: CASSLGTGYYGYTF

D: -
J: TRBJ2-5
V: TRBV7-8
size: -
DNA: TGTGCCAGCAGGGCTTCTAGGGGGAAGGGGGAGACCCAGTACTTC
CDR3: CASRASRGKGETQYF

D: -
J: TRBJ1-2
V: TRBV5-4
size: few
DNA: TGTGCCAGCACCCAGGGAGGAGAAAGCAACGGGTATGGCTACACCTTC
CDR3: CASTQGGESNGYGYTF

D: TRBD1
J: TRBJ1-2
V: TRBV29-1
size: -
DNA: TGCAGCGTTAAAATCCAGGGGGAGTATGGCTACACCTTC
CDR3: CSVKIQGEYGYTF

D: -
J: TRBJ1-2
V: TRBV6-1
size: -
DNA: TGTGCCAGCACCCTGGACGGGAGAGCTAACTATGGCTACACCTTC
CDR3: CASTLDGRANYGYTF

D: TRBD1
J: TRBJ1-1
V: TRBV12-5
size: -
DNA: TGTGCTAGTGGTTTGGTACAGGGGAGGAACACTGAAGCTTTCTTT
CDR3: CASGLVQGRNTEAFF

D: -
J: TRBJ1-5
V: TRBV27
size: -
DNA: TGTGCCAGCAGGTCTAGCCAAAATCAGCCCCAGCATTTT
CDR3: CASRSSQNQPQHF

D: TRBD2
J: TRBJ2-3
V: TRBV29-1
size: -
DNA: TGCAGCGTTGTTCGGTCTAGCGGGAGGGTCACAGATACGCAGTATTTT
CDR3: CSVVRSSGRVTDTQYF

D: TRBD1
J: TRBJ1-4
V: TRBV5-1
size: once
DNA: TGCGCCAGCAGCTTACAGGGGTCTAATGAAAAACTGTTTTTT
CDR3: CASSLQGSNEKLFF

D: -
J: TRBJ1-1
V: TRBV6-1
size: once
DNA: TGTGCCAGCAGTGGTCTTCAGGGAGGCTTGAACACTGAAGCTTTCTTT
CDR3: CASSGLQGGLNTEAFF

D: TRBD1
J: TRBJ2-7
V: TRBV15
size: -
DNA: TGTGCCACCAGCACCGGACAGGAATCCTACGAGCAGTACTTC
CDR3: CATSTGQESYEQYF

D: TRBD1
J: TRBJ2-7
V: TRBV7-2
size: -
DNA: TGTGCCAGCAGCTGGACAGGGGGCCCCTACGAGCAGTACTTC
CDR3: CASSWTGGPYEQYF

D: -
J: TRBJ2-7
V: TRBV10-3
size: -
DNA: TGTGCCATCAGTGAGTCATCCGGTTTAACGGACGAGCAGTACTTC
CDR3: CAISESSGLTDEQYF

D: TRBD2
J: TRBJ2-4
V: TRBV7-9
size: -
DNA: TGTGCCAGCAGCTTACTAGGGGAGGGAGCCAAAAACATTCAGTACTTC
CDR3: CASSLLGEGAKNIQYF

D: -
J: TRBJ1-4
V: TRBV6-1
size: -
DNA: TGTGCCAGCAGTGCCAGGGATAATGAAAAACTGTTTTTT
CDR3: CASSARDNEKLFF

D: TRBD2
J: TRBJ2-7
V: TRBV19
size: -
DNA: TGTGCCAGTAGTGCTCCCGGGACTAGTGTGGCGCAGTACTTC
CDR3: CASSAPGTSVAQYF

D: -
J: TRBJ2-7
V: TRBV5-6
size: -
DNA: TGTGCCAGCAGCTTTATAGAAGCTAACTACGAGCAGTACTTC
CDR3: CASSFIEANYEQYF

D: TRBD2
J: TRBJ2-5
V: TRBV5-1
size: -
DNA: TGCGCCAGCAGCTTGGGCCCGGGGAGCGGGAAAACCCAGTACTTC
CDR3: CASSLGPGSGKTQYF

D: -
J: TRBJ1-1
V: TRBV5-1
size: few
DNA: TGCGCCAGCAGCCCCTGGGGAGACACTGAAGCTTTCTTT
CDR3: CASSPWGDTEAFF

D: -
J: TRBJ1-3
V: TRBV19
size: -
DNA: TGTGCCAGTACACAGACAGCTGGAAACACCATATATTTT
CDR3: CASTQTAGNTIYF

D: TRBD2
J: TRBJ2-1
V: TRBV27
size: once
DNA: TGTGCCAGCAGTTTATCGGCTAGCGGCGCATCCAATGAGCAGTTCTTC
CDR3: CASSLSASGASNEQFF

D: -
J: TRBJ2-5
V: TRBV4-2
size: -
DNA: TGTGCCAGCAGCCAAGGGAGAGAAGAGACCCAGTACTTC
CDR3: CASSQGREETQYF

D: -
J: TRBJ1-2
V: TRBV19
size: -
DNA: TGTGCCAGTAGTATAGTACCAGGGCGTAACTATGGCTACACCTTC
CDR3: CASSIVPGRNYGYTF

D: -
J: TRBJ2-5
V: TRBV6-5
size: -
DNA: TGTGCCAGCAGTGTAACCCCGGCCAGGGAGACCCAGTACTTC
CDR3: CASSVTPARETQYF

D: TRBD1
J: TRBJ2-5
V: TRBV12-5
size: once
DNA: TGTGCTAGTGGTTTGGGGCGGGACAGGGGGCTGGTACAGGGGACCCAGTACTTC
CDR3: CASGLGRDRGLVQGTQYF

D: TRBD2
J: TRBJ2-3
V: TRBV10-3
size: -
DNA: TGTGCCATCAGTGAGTCACTAGCGGCAGGGGAAGATACGCAGTATTTT
CDR3: CAISESLAAGEDTQYF

D: -
J: TRBJ1-2
V: TRBV6-5
size: -
DNA: TGTGCCAGCAGTTATGGGCAGGGAGGAAATGGCTACACCTTC
CDR3: CASSYGQGGNGYTF

D: -
J: TRBJ1-2
V: TRBV19
size: -
DNA: TGTGCCAGTAGTACGCCGGGACACTTGAACTATGGCTACACCTTC
CDR3: CASSTPGHLNYGYTF

D: TRBD1
J: TRBJ2-7
V: TRBV7-9
size: -
DNA: TGTGCCAGCAGCCCAGAGACGACAGGGAGTCGCGAGCAGTACTTC
CDR3: CASSPETTGSREQYF

D: TRBD1
J: TRBJ2-2
V: TRBV5-1
size: -
DNA: TGCGCCAGCTATCGGACAGGCCGGAACACCGGGGAGCTGTTTTTT
CDR3: CASYRTGRNTGELFF

D: TRBD2
J: TRBJ2-1
V: TRBV11-2
size: -
DNA: TGTGCCAGCAGCTCGAAAATAGCGGGACAAACCTACAATGAGCAGTTCTTC
CDR3: CASSSKIAGQTYNEQFF

D: TRBD1
J: TRBJ2-1
V: TRBV6-1
size: -
DNA: TGTGCCAGCAGCGAGCGCGTAATTAGGGACAGGGAGCAGTTCTTC
CDR3: CASSERVIRDREQFF

D: -
J: TRBJ1-1
V: TRBV4-2
size: -
DNA: TGTGCCAGCAGCCAAGATCGGGGTTTGAACACTGAAGCTTTCTTT
CDR3: CASSQDRGLNTEAFF

D: -
J: TRBJ1-3
V: TRBV9
size: few
DNA: TGTGCCAGCAGCGTAGAGAGTTCCAGAAACACCATATATTTT
CDR3: CASSVESSRNTIYF

D: -
J: TRBJ1-1
V: TRBV7-9
size: -
DNA: TGTTCCAGCAGTGTATCGGGAGGGGAAGCTTTCTTT
CDR3: CSSSVSGGEAFF

D: -
J: TRBJ1-1
V: TRBV5-4
size: -
DNA: TGTGCCAGCAGCCGATCCAGGGGATTGAACACTGAAGCTTTCTTT
CDR3: CASSRSRGLNTEAFF

D: -
J: TRBJ2-7
V: TRBV19
size: -
DNA: TGTGCCAGTAGTATAGTGACAGACTCCTACGAGCAGTACTTC
CDR3: CASSIVTDSYEQYF

D: TRBD1
J: TRBJ1-1
V: TRBV14
size: -
DNA: TGTGCCAGCAGCACCCGGGACAGGGGGAACACTGAAGCTTTCTTT
CDR3: CASSTRDRGNTEAFF